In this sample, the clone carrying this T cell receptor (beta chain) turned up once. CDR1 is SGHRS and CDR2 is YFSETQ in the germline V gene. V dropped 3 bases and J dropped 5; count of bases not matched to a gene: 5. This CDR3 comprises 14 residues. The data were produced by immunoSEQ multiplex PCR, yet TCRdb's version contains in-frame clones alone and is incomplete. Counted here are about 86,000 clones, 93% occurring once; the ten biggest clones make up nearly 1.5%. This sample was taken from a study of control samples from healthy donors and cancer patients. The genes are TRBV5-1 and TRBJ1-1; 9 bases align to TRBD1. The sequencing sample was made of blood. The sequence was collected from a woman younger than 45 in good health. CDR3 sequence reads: CASSYRGQNTEAFF. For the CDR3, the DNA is TGCGCCAGCAGCTACAGGGGGCAAAATACTGAAGCTTTCTTT.